The source of this T cell receptor beta chain is a study of T cell changes during pregnancy in multiple sclerosis. The repertoire was sequenced with immunoSEQ multiplex PCR; TCRdb's copy has only in-frame clones and lacks some. The table has roughly 30,000 clones, roughly 88% seen once. The starting material was CD4+ T cells from peripheral blood mononuclear cells, obtained in the first trimester of pregnancy. This receptor was identified in a female donor in good health, enrolled as a control in a pregnancy study.

The CDR3 nucleotides are TGTGCCAGCAGCTCCGCCGGGACAGCCTTTAATTCACCCCTCCACTTT. Translation: CASSSAGTAFNSPLHF. The V gene is TRBV5-6, the J gene TRBJ1-6; 7 bases map to TRBD1. The CDR3 covers 16 residues. V shed 3 bases, J shed 6 bases, and the junction held 9 bases outside the gene matches. Looked up from germline, CDR1 is SGHDT and CDR2 is YYEEEE.